Listed here are 7 T cell receptor beta chains from one sample, sequenced in a study of blood T cells in healthy people across ages. It was with a sample-barcoded 5' primer and a J-beta primer mix that a second PCR of about 6 to 12 cycles was run. TCRdb passed the 5' RACE reads through MiXCR, listing each CDR3 protein once. The repertoire holds 850,000 to 950,000 distinct CDR3 sequences, with 29% as singletons. Sequencing input: blood. These receptors were collected from a woman at least 80 years old in good health.

The rearrangement uses TRBV5-1 and TRBJ2-1; 7 bases align to TRBD2. The CDR3 is 14 residues long. Germline V gene data show CDR1 as SGHRS and CDR2 as YFSETQ. V dropped 0 bases and J dropped 13; count of bases not matched to a gene: 10. This CDR3 reads CASSLALAEDPQFF. Written as DNA, the CDR3 is TGCGCCAGCAGCTTGGCCCTAGCGGAGGACCCACAGTTCTTC. The full variable domain, rest sourced from reference TRBV5-1 and TRBJ2-1, is KAGVTQTPRYLIKTRGQQVTLSCSPISGHRSVSWYQQTPGQGLQFLFEYFSETQRNKGNFPGRFSGRQFSNSRSEMNVSTLELGDSALYLCASSLALAEDPQFFGPGTRLTVL.

The J gene is TRBJ1-1, the V gene TRBV25-1, with 8 positions matching TRBD1. In germline, CDR1 is MGHDK, CDR2 SYGVNS. The ends lost 0 bases at V and 5 bases at J; junction bases unmatched: 5. The CDR3 is 15 amino acids. The CDR3 DNA follows: TGTGCCAGCAGTGAATATGCAGGGGGCAAGACTGAAGCTTTCTTT. Encoded protein: CASSEYAGGKTEAFF.

A few counts support this clonotype. A much larger clonotype is one base distant, so this may be a read error. The J gene is TRBJ2-7, the V gene TRBV7-2; 9 bases match TRBD2. This CDR3 is 17 amino acids long. After removal of 5 bases from V and 7 bases from J, the junction contained 18 bases not matched to a gene. CDR1 SGHTA and CDR2 FQGNSA come from the germline V gene. The DNA of the CDR3 is TGTGCCAGCAGCCCCCAACCCCCGGGACTAGCCTTCCATGAGCAGTACTTC. Amino acids: CASSPQPPGLAFHEQYF.

This chain joins TRBV20-1 and TRBJ2-1; TRBD1 or TRBD2 may be the D gene (6 bases each). CDR1 is DFQATT, CDR2 SNEGSKA, per germline (reference sequence). Trimming cost V 2 bases and J 4 bases, with 15 bases left between them. This CDR3 is 15 amino acids long. CDR3 in amino acids: CSARIRGAGYNEQFF. The CDR3 DNA sequence: TGCAGTGCTAGAATAAGGGGGGCGGGATACAATGAGCAGTTCTTC.

This clonotype occurred many times. This rearrangement joins TRBV12-3 or TRBV12-4 to TRBJ1-2; D not resolved. The germline V and J ends were trimmed by 6 bases and 6 bases, with 17 bases remaining between them. There are 14 residues in the CDR3. The CDR3, as DNA: TGTGCCAGCAGCCCCTACGAGAGGGTCCATGGCTACACCTTC. It encodes CASSPYERVHGYTF.

Details on this clonotype: Possible read error: a much larger clone is one base away. For the CDR3, the DNA is TGTGCCAGCAGTTACCGCCCTCAAGAGACCCAGTACTTC. Translated, it gives CASSYRPQETQYF. V and J are TRBV12-3 or TRBV12-4 and TRBJ2-5, with D hard to call. Trimming removed 4 bases at V and 2 bases at J, with 8 bases between. There are 13 residues in the CDR3.

This clonotype came up once. The chain joins TRBV12-3 or TRBV12-4 to TRBJ2-7; possibly TRBD1 for D (6 bases). The CDR3 has 15 amino acids. Trimming pared 8 bases from V and 3 bases from J, leaving 20 bases between. The CDR3 here is CASGKGDIGVYEQYF. CDR3 bases: TGTGCCAGCGGAAAAGGGGACATTGGCGTCTACGAGCAGTACTTC.